The next 3 T cell receptor beta chains were all read from a single sample in a study of CD4 T cells in relation to SARS-CoV-2 and coronaviruses. CD4+ T cells from unexposed donors were obtained before the COVID-19 pandemic (2011-2018). CD4+ T cells were isolated from the cells after 10 days of culture. These receptors lack a known antigen. The table came from immunoSEQ multiplex PCR; TCRdb's copy has only in-frame clones and leaves some out. This sample has nearly 25,000 clones, with 73% found just once. What was sequenced was CD4+ T cells from PBMCs, cultured in vitro. These receptors came from a human donor in good health.

J is TRBJ1-4 and V is TRBV2; D possibly corresponds to TRBD1 (5 bases). V gave up 7 bases and J gave up 8 bases, with 20 bases separating them. The CDR3 consists of 15 residues. Per germline, CDR1 SNHLY and CDR2 FYNNEI. The CDR3 is CASKVGTSAREKLFF. The CDR3 DNA is TGTGCCAGCAAGGTGGGGACCTCGGCGCGAGAAAAACTGTTTTTT.

The chain joins TRBV20-1 to TRBJ2-2, with 9 positions matching TRBD1. This CDR3 contains 15 residues. Trimming cost V 3 bases and J 4 bases; bases outside gene matches: 6. Looked up from germline, CDR1 is DFQATT and CDR2 is SNEGSKA (reference sequence). CDR3 region: CSASKKTGGTGELFF. The CDR3 coding sequence is TGCAGTGCTAGTAAGAAGACAGGGGGCACCGGGGAGCTGTTTTTT.

The chain couples TRBV7-8 to TRBJ1-2; D unclear. V lost 6 bases to trimming and J lost 1 base, with 12 bases between them. The germline V gene has CDR1 SGHVS and CDR2 FQNEAQ. The CDR3 has 14 amino acids. The CDR3, as DNA: TGTGCCAGCAGTTTCAGTACAGATAACTATGGCTACACCTTC. As protein: CASSFSTDNYGYTF.